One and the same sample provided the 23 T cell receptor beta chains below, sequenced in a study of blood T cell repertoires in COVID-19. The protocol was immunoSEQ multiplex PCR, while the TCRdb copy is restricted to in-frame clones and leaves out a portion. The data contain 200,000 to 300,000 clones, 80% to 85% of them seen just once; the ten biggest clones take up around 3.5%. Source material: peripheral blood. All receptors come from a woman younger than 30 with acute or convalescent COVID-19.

The CDR3 region is CASSLVLREKYNEQFF. CDR3 in DNA: TGTGCCAGCAGCTTAGTTTTACGGGAGAAGTACAATGAGCAGTTCTTC. The chain combines TRBV7-2 with TRBJ2-1; D is possibly TRBD2 (6 bases). V shed 1 base and J shed 4 bases, with 14 bases lying between them. Looked up from germline, CDR1 is SGHTA and CDR2 is FQGNSA. This CDR3 contains 16 residues.

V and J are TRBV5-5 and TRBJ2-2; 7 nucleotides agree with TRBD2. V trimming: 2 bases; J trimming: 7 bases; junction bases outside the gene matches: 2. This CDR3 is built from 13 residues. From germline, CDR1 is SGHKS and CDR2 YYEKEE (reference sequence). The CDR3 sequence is CASSFGLGGELFF. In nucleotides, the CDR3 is TGTGCCAGCAGCTTTGGACTAGGCGGGGAGCTGTTTTTT.

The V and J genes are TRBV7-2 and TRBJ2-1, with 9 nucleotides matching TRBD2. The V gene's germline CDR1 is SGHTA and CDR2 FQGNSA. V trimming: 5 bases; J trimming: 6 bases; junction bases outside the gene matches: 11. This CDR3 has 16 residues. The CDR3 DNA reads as TGTGCCAGCAGCCCCCCCTTCGGCGGGAGGGGCAATGAGCAGTTCTTC. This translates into CASSPPFGGRGNEQFF. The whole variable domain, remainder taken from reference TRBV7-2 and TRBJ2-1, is GAGVSQSPSNKVTEKGKDVELRCDPISGHTALYWYRQSLGQGLEFLIYFQGNSAPDKSGLPSDRFSAERTGGSVSTLTIQRTQQEDSAVYLCASSPPFGGRGNEQFFGPGTRLTVL.

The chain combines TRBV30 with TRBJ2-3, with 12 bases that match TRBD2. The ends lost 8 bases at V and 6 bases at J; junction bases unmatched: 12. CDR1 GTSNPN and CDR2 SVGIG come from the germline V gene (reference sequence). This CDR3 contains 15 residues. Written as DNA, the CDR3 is TGTGCCCATTCGCTAGCGGGAGGGATGGCGGATACGCAGTATTTT. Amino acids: CAHSLAGGMADTQYF.

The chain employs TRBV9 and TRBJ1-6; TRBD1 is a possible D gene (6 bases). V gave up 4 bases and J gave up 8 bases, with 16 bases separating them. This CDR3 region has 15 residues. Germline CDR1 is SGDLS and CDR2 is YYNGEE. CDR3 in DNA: TGTGCCAGCAGCTCCACGACAGGCTGGGATTCACCCCTCCACTTT. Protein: CASSSTTGWDSPLHF.

Written as DNA, the CDR3 is TGCGCCAGCAGCCGGCAGACTGCTAACTCCTATAATTCACCCCTCCACTTT. Residues: CASSRQTANSYNSPLHF. The rearrangement uses TRBV5-1 and TRBJ1-6; no clear D. V was shortened by 4 bases and J by 0 bases, with 14 bases between the two germline ends. CDR1 SGHRS and CDR2 YFSETQ come from the germline V gene. This CDR3 spans 17 amino acids. The full variable domain, completed using reference TRBV5-1 and TRBJ1-6, is KAGVTQTPRYLIKTRGQQVTLSCSPISGHRSVSWYQQTPGQGLQFLFEYFSETQRNKGNFPGRFSGRQFSNSRSEMNVSTLELGDSALYLCASSRQTANSYNSPLHFGNGTRLTVT.

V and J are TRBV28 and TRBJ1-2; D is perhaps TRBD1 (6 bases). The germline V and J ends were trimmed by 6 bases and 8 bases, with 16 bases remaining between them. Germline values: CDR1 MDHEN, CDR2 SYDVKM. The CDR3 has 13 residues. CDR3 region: CASRTPGVGGYTF. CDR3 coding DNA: TGTGCCAGCAGAACTCCAGGGGTTGGAGGCTACACCTTC.

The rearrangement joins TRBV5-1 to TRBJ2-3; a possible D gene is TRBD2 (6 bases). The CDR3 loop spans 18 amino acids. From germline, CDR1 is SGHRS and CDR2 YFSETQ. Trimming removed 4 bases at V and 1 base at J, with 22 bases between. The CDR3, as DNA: TGCGCCAGCAGCCCCCGGGGGTCCACCCGCCCCGGCACAGATACGCAGTATTTT. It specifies CASSPRGSTRPGTDTQYF.

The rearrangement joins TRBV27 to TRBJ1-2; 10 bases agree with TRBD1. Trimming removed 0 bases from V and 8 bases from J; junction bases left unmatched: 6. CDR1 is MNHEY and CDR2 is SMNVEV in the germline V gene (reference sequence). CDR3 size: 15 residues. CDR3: CASSLSGQGLGGYTF. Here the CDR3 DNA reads TGTGCCAGCAGTTTATCGGGACAGGGGTTAGGGGGCTACACCTTC.

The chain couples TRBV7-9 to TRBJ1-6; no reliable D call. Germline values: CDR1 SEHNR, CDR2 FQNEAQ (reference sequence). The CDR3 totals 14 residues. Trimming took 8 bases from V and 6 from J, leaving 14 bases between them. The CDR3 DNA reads TGTGCCAGCTCTCCCACGGGGTCTAATTCACCCCTCCACTTT. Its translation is CASSPTGSNSPLHF.

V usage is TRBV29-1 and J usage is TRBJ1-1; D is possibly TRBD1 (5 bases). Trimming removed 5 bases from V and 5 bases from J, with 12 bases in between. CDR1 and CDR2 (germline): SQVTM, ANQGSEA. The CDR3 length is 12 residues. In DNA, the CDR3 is TGCAGCGTTCCCGGAAAGGGGACTGAAGCTTTCTTT. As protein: CSVPGKGTEAFF.

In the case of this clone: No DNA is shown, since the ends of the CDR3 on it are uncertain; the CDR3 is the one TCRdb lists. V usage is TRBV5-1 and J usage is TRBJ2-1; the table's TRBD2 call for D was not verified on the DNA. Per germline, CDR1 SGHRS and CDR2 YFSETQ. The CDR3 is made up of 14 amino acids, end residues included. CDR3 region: CASSLEDFGNEQFF.

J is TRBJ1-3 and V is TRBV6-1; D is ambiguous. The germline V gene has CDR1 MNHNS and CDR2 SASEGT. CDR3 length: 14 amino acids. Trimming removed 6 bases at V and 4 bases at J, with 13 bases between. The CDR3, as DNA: TGTGCCAGCAGCCCAGCCCAGGTGGGAAACACCATATATTTT. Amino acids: CASSPAQVGNTIYF.

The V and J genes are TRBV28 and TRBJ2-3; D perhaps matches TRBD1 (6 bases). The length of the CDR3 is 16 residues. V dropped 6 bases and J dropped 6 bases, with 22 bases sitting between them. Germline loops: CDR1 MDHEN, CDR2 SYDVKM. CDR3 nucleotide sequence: TGTGCCAGCAGCCTAGGGGGTGGCGGTCCGGGGGATACGCAGTATTTT. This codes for CASSLGGGGPGDTQYF. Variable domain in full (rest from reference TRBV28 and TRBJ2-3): DVKVTQSSRYLVKRTGEKVFLECVQDMDHENMFWYRQDPGLGLRLIYFSYDVKMKEKGDIPEGYSVSREKKERFSLILESASTNQTSMYLCASSLGGGGPGDTQYFGPGTRLTVL.

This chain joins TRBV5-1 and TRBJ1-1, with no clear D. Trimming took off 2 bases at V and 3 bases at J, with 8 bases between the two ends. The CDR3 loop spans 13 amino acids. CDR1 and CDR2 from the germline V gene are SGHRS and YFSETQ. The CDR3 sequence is CASSFQADTEAFF. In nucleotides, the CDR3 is TGCGCCAGCAGCTTTCAAGCGGACACTGAAGCTTTCTTT.

Here the CDR3 DNA reads TGTGCCAGCAGCCAGGGGGTCGCCTATAATTCACCCCTCCACTTT. Its protein product is CASSQGVAYNSPLHF. V usage is TRBV28 and J usage is TRBJ1-6; 7 nucleotides match TRBD1. Trimming removed 6 bases from V and 2 bases from J; junction bases left unmatched: 4. From germline, CDR1 is MDHEN and CDR2 SYDVKM. This CDR3 has 15 amino acids.

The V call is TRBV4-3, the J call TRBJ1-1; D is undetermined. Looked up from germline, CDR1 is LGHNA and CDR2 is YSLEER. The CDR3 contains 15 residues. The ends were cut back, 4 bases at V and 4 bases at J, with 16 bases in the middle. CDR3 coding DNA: TGCGCCAGCAGCCCTCAATCTAAGTTCGGCACTGAAGCTTTCTTT. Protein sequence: CASSPQSKFGTEAFF.

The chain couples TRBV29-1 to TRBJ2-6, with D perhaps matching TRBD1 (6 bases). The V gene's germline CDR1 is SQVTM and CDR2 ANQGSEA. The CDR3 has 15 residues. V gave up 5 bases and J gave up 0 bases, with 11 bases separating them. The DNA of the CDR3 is TGCAGCGTTTCAGGACAGAACTCTGGGGCCAACGTCCTGACTTTC. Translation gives CSVSGQNSGANVLTF. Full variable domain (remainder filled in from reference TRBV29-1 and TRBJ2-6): SAVISQKPSRDICQRGTSLTIQCQVDSQVTMMFWYRQQPGQSLTLIATANQGSEATYESGFVIDKFPISRPNLTFSTLTVSNMSPEDSSIYLCSVSGQNSGANVLTFGAGSRLTVL.

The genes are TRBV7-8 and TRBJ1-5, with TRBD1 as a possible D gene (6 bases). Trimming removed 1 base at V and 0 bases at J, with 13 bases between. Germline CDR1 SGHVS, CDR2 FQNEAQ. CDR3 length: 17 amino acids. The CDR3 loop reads CASSLVDRLYSNQPQHF. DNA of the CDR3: TGTGCCAGCAGCTTAGTCGACAGGCTGTATAGCAATCAGCCCCAGCATTTT.

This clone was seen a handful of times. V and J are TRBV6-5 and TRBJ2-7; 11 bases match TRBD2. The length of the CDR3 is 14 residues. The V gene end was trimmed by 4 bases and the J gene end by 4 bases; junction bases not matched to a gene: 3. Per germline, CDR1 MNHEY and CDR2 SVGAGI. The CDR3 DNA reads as TGTGCCAGCAGTTCGACTAGCGGGATTTACGAGCAGTACTTC. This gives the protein CASSSTSGIYEQYF.

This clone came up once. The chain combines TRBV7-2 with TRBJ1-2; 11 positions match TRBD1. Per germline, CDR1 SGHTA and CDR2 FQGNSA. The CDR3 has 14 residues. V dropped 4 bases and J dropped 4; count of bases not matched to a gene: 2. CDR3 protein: CASSSGTGGYGYTF. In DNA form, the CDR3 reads TGTGCCAGCAGCTCCGGGACAGGGGGCTATGGCTACACCTTC.

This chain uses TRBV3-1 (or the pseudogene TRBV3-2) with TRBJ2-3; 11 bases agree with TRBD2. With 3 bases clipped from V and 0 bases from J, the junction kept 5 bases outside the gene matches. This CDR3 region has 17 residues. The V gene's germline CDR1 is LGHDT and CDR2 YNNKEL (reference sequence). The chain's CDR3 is CASSQIRTSGSTDTQYF. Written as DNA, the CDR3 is TGTGCCAGCAGCCAGATCCGGACTAGCGGGAGCACAGATACGCAGTATTTT.

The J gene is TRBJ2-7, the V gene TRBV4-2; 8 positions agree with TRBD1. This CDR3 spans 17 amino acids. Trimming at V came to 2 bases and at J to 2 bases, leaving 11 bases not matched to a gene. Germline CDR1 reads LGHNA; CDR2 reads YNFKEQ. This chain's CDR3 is CASSQFHSGQGPYEQYF. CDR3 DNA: TGTGCCAGCAGCCAATTTCATTCTGGACAGGGCCCCTACGAGCAGTACTTC.